Each of the 29 T cell receptor beta chains below was sequenced from the same sample in a study of tumor and adjacent non-tumor tissue in lung cancer. The library came from three nested PCR rounds adapted from ARM-PCR protocols. Via MiXCR, TCRdb re-called the multiplex PCR reads, giving one row per CDR3 protein. The sample lists about 70,000 distinct CDR3 sequences; approximately 73% were seen once. RNA was extracted from bulk tissue without any cell sorting. The sample comprised lung tumor tissue. The receptors come from a man aged 55 to 70 with non-small cell lung cancer.

This clonotype has a single count. As the CDR3 is not closed by the conserved phenylalanine or tryptophan, this likely results from a read error. The V and J genes are TRBV29-1 and TRBJ1-1; TRBD1 matches 7 bases. The CDR3 loop spans 13 amino acids. Per the germline V gene, CDR1 is SQVTM and CDR2 is ANQGSEA. CDR3 protein: CSASAGGDIEAFL. CDR3 coding DNA: TGTAGCGCCTCGGCAGGGGGGGACATTGAAGCTTTCTTG.

A remark on this clonotype: The junction shows a germline mismatch at one end, possibly a read error. The gene calls are TRBV5-1 and TRBJ1-1, with D uncertain. The germline CDR1 and CDR2 sequences are SGHRS and YFSETQ. CDR3 length equals 16 residues. CDR3 DNA: TGCGCCAGCAGCTTGGCTATGGCCTCTAGTAACACTGAGGCTTTCTTT. Protein sequence: CASSLAMASSNTEAFF.

About this clonotype itself: Given a much more abundant clone one base away, this may be a read error. The chain couples TRBV20-1 to TRBJ2-4, with 7 positions matching TRBD2. The CDR3 sequence is 14 residues long. Germline V gene data show CDR1 as DFQATT and CDR2 as SNEGSKA (reference sequence). The CDR3 here is CSATGASGKNIPYF. CDR3 bases: TGCAGTGCTACCGGCGCTAGCGGAAAAAACATTCCGTACTTC.

Worth noting for this clonotype: Relative to the germline gene, one junction end is altered; a read error may explain this. This chain uses TRBV20-1 with TRBJ1-5; weak D call: TRBD1 (6 bases). Looked up from germline, CDR1 is DFQATT and CDR2 is SNEGSKA (reference sequence). CDR3 length: 15 residues. The CDR3 region is CSARDMSRDNRPQHF. The CDR3 DNA reads TGCAGTGCTAGGGATATGAGCAGGGACAATCGGCCCCAGCATTTT.

With respect to this clonotype: Being one base from a much bigger clone, this may be a read error. V and J are TRBV5-1 and TRBJ1-2; D unclear. Germline V gives CDR1 SGHRS, CDR2 YFSETQ. The CDR3 covers 14 residues. V lost 0 bases, J lost 7 bases, and 13 bases lay in between. The chain's CDR3 is CASSLAREDGGYTF. The DNA of the CDR3 is TGCGCCAGCAGCTTGGCGAGGGAAGATGGTGGCTACACCTTC.

This sequence joins TRBV20-1 and TRBJ2-7; perhaps TRBD2 as D (5 bases). CDR3 size: 14 residues. Germline V gives CDR1 DFQATT, CDR2 SNEGSKA (reference sequence). In DNA form, the CDR3 reads TGCGGTACTAGAGATCGCCGTTCCAACTACGAGCAGTACTTC. Protein: CGTRDRRSNYEQYF.

The V call is TRBV20-1, the J call TRBJ1-1; D gene unclear. The CDR3 is made up of 12 amino acids. Germline V gene data show CDR1 as DFQATT and CDR2 as SNEGSKA (reference sequence). Trimming removed 6 bases at V and 7 bases at J, with 15 bases between. The CDR3 region is CSAESRRDEAFF. DNA of the CDR3: TGCAGTGCCGAGTCGAGGCGGGATGAAGCTTTCTTT.

To note about this clonotype: The germline gene is not matched at one end of the junction; a read error may be the cause. The V gene is TRBV29-1, the J gene TRBJ2-7; a possible D gene is TRBD2 (7 bases). In germline, CDR1 is SQVTM, CDR2 ANQGSEA. This CDR3 has 11 residues. CDR3 sequence reads: CSAEGGDEQYF. The CDR3 nucleotides read TGCAGCGCTGAAGGGGGGGACGAGCAGTACTTC.

Details on this clonotype: This is likely a read error, given that the CDR3 carries no conserved phenylalanine or tryptophan at its end. V and J are TRBV20-1 and TRBJ2-3; 9 nucleotides line up with TRBD2. The CDR3 sequence is 16 residues long. CDR1 and CDR2 from the germline V gene are DFQATT and SNEGSKA (reference sequence). CDR3 in DNA: TGCAGTGCTCAACACCCCGCTAGCGGGATCACAGGTACGCAGTATTTG. This gives the protein CSAQHPASGITGTQYL.

To note about this clonotype: A read error may produce the germline difference seen at one junction end. V gene TRBV14 combines with J gene TRBJ2-5; D ambiguous. Germline CDR1 and CDR2: SGHDN and FVKESK. The CDR3 runs 12 residues. CDR3 sequence reads: CSSSQGWETQYF. The CDR3, as DNA: TGTTCCAGTAGCCAAGGCTGGGAGACCCAGTACTTC.

V is TRBV29-1 and J is TRBJ1-1; 7 nucleotides match TRBD1. The V gene's germline CDR1 is SQVTM and CDR2 ANQGSEA. The CDR3 spans 13 residues. The CDR3 loop reads CSASAGGDTKAFF. Here the CDR3 DNA reads TGCAGTGCCTCGGCAGGGGGGGATACTAAAGCTTTCTTT.

With respect to this clonotype: At one boundary the junction diverges from the germline segment, which might be a read error. The chain is built from TRBV20-1 and TRBJ2-1; D is uncertain. The CDR3 contains 13 residues. Germline V gene sequence: CDR1 DFQATT, CDR2 SNEGSKA (reference sequence). The CDR3 here is CSVKDLPYNGQFF. DNA of the CDR3: TGCAGTGTTAAAGATTTGCCCTACAATGGGCAGTTCTTC.

In the case of this clonotype: Germline and junction disagree at one end, which may indicate a read error. J is TRBJ2-3 and V is TRBV7-9; D call uncertain. This CDR3 is 15 amino acids long. Germline CDR1 SEHNR, CDR2 FQNEAQ (reference sequence). The CDR3 region is CASSLVGLNTDTLYF. The CDR3 DNA reads as TGTGCTAGCAGCTTAGTAGGGCTTAACACAGATACGCTGTATTTT.

This clonotype showed up just a few times. The junction departs from the called germline gene at one end, perhaps through a read error. The chain employs TRBV29-1 and TRBJ2-3, with TRBD2 as a possible D gene (5 bases). CDR1 is SQVTM, CDR2 ANQGSEA, per germline. This CDR3 is 14 amino acids long. CDR3 protein: CSVETGSSTDMQYF. The DNA for the CDR3 is TGTAGCGTTGAAACTGGGTCTAGCACAGATATGCAGTATTTT.

This clonotype has only one observation. This CDR3 is missing its conserved last phenylalanine or tryptophan, likely due to a read error. This chain links TRBV5-1 with TRBJ2-7; 11 bases are a match to TRBD2. Trimming removed 0 bases from V and 0 bases from J; junction bases left unmatched: 5. CDR1 SGHRS and CDR2 YFSETQ come from the germline V gene. CDR3 size: 17 residues. The DNA of the CDR3 is TGCGCCAGCAGCTTGGGACTAGCGGGGCCGAGCTCCTACGAGCAGTACCTC. Translating gives CASSLGLAGPSSYEQYL.

CDR3 DNA sequence: TGCAGTGCTAGAACGTTGGTCGGTGAAAAACTGTTTTTT. Residues: CSARTLVGEKLFF. This chain joins TRBV20-1 and TRBJ1-4, with unresolved D. This CDR3 has 13 residues. CDR1 is DFQATT and CDR2 is SNEGSKA in the germline V gene (reference sequence). Deletions cut 2 bases from V and 7 bases from J, with 11 bases between.

Concerning this clonotype: Given the absence of the conserved phenylalanine or tryptophan at the CDR3 end, a read error is likely. Because the CDR3's place on the DNA is in doubt, the DNA is left out and the CDR3 is given as listed by TCRdb. V gene TRBV21-1 combines with J gene TRBJ2-7; the D segment call TRBD1 is taken from the table without a DNA check. TRBV21-1 is designated a pseudogene. The CDR3 numbers 16 amino acids, ends counted. The CDR3 loop is CANSKALGQRSYEQYL.

Worth noting for this clonotype: One end of the junction fails to match germline, which may point to a read error. The chain combines TRBV7-9 with TRBJ2-3; D gene uncertain. From germline, CDR1 is SEHNR and CDR2 FQNEAQ (reference sequence). The CDR3 consists of 13 residues. The CDR3 reads CTSSLIRTDTQYF. CDR3 nucleotide sequence: TGTACCAGCAGCTTAATCCGCACAGATACGCAGTATTTT.

Of note for this clonotype: The conserved phenylalanine or tryptophan normally closing the CDR3 is absent here, so this likely arose from a read error. This rearrangement joins TRBV10-3 to TRBJ2-6; 10 bases match TRBD2. This CDR3 region has 20 residues. Germline V gene data show CDR1 as ENHRY and CDR2 as SYGVKD. CDR3 sequence: CTISEHGTSGRVSGANVLTY. The CDR3 DNA reads as TGTACCATCAGTGAACATGGGACCAGCGGGAGGGTCTCTGGGGCCAACGTCCTGACTTAC.

The rearrangement uses TRBV20-1 and TRBJ2-3; D remains unclear. V lost 6 bases and J lost 8, with 24 bases in between. Germline V gene sequence: CDR1 DFQATT, CDR2 SNEGSKA (reference sequence). CDR3 length: 15 amino acids. The CDR3 nucleotides read TGCAGTGCACCTGCAGGACCTATGATAACCGGTACGCAGTATTTT. It encodes CSAPAGPMITGTQYF.

This clonotype was seen a few times. With a much larger clone just one base away, this may be a read error. The J gene is TRBJ2-4, the V gene TRBV20-1; weak D call: TRBD1 (6 bases). Germline CDR1 reads DFQATT; CDR2 reads SNEGSKA (reference sequence). CDR3 length equals 11 residues. Trimming removed 7 bases at V and 7 bases at J, with 11 bases between. CDR3 sequence: CSVAQGNIQYF. The CDR3 DNA reads TGCAGTGTTGCTCAGGGGAACATTCAGTACTTC.

This clonotype was recorded a few times. The chain combines TRBV7-9 with TRBJ2-6; no firm D call. Between the trimmed V and J ends, which lost 3 bases and 4 bases, there was a span of 7 bases. Germline lookup yields CDR1 SEHNR and CDR2 FQNEAQ (reference sequence). The CDR3 has 14 amino acids. This CDR3 reads CASSFLDGANVLTF. The CDR3 DNA is TGTGCCAGCAGCTTCCTAGACGGGGCCAACGTCCTGACTTTC.

As regards this clonotype: The CDR3 ends on some other residue instead of the conserved phenylalanine or tryptophan, so this is likely a read error. The chain employs TRBV20-1 and TRBJ1-6, with D maybe TRBD1 (5 bases). V gave up 0 bases and J gave up 5 bases, with 23 bases separating them. This CDR3 region has 19 residues. The germline gives CDR1 DFQATT, CDR2 SNEGSKA (reference sequence). The CDR3 coding sequence is TGCAGTGCTAGAGATGCGCGAGATGGGGCAATTGGGCATAATTCACCCCTCCACTCT. This translates into CSARDARDGAIGHNSPLHS.

The rearrangement uses TRBV20-1 and TRBJ1-1; 7 bases match TRBD1. The CDR3 sequence is 13 residues long. With 7 bases clipped from V and 0 bases from J, the junction kept 5 bases outside the gene matches. Looked up from germline, CDR1 is DFQATT and CDR2 is SNEGSKA (reference sequence). As DNA, the CDR3 is TGCAGTGACAGACAGGGATTGAACACTGAAGCTTTCTTT. Translating gives CSDRQGLNTEAFF.

On this clonotype: The junction does not match germline at one end; this may be a read error. The V call is TRBV29-1, the J call TRBJ2-1, with D perhaps TRBD2 (5 bases). This CDR3 is 12 amino acids long. Germline lookup yields CDR1 SQVTM and CDR2 ANQGSEA. The chain's CDR3 is CRVDKRSNEQFF. CDR3 in DNA: TGCAGAGTTGACAAGCGGTCCAATGAACAGTTCTTC.

Comment on this clonotype: Given a much more abundant clone one base away, this may be a read error. V gene TRBV6-6 combines with J gene TRBJ1-6, with 8 bases identical to TRBD1. CDR3 length equals 14 residues. V lost 5 bases to trimming and J lost 8 bases; unmatched junction nucleotides: 5. In germline, CDR1 is MNHNY, CDR2 SVGAGI (reference sequence). In nucleotides, the CDR3 is TGTGCCAGCAGTATTACAGGGGGGCATTCACCCCTCCACTTT. Translation: CASSITGGHSPLHF.

As concerns this clonotype: A junction end diverges from the germline sequence, so it may reflect a read error. CDR3 bases: TGTGCCACCAGACGGATTTCTAGCACAGATCCGCAGTATTTT. Translated, it gives CATRRISSTDPQYF. The V gene is TRBV6-5, the J gene TRBJ2-3; a weak D match, TRBD2 (5 bases). Germline loops: CDR1 MNHEY, CDR2 SVGAGI. CDR3 length: 14 residues.

As to this clonotype: Likely a read error: the CDR3 ends without its conserved phenylalanine or tryptophan. This chain joins TRBV5-1 and TRBJ2-4, with TRBD2 matching 8 bases. CDR1 is SGHRS and CDR2 is YFSETQ in the germline V gene. This CDR3 spans 15 amino acids. V lost 4 bases, J lost 0 bases, and 3 bases stayed unmatched. CDR3 loop: CASSAGGLAKNIQYL. CDR3 bases: TGCGCCAGCAGCGCGGGGGGCCTAGCCAAAAACATTCAGTACCTC.

Note on this clonotype: At one end, the junction sequence differs from germline, possibly due to a read error. The CDR3 region is CAGSSTGQETYEQYF. In nucleotides, the CDR3 is TGTGCCGGCAGCTCTACTGGACAGGAGACCTACGAGCAGTATTTC. The rearrangement links TRBV5-4 to TRBJ2-7, with TRBD1 matching 7 bases. The germline V gene encodes CDR1 SGHNT and CDR2 YYREEE (reference sequence). This CDR3 is 15 amino acids long.